This T cell receptor beta chain was obtained from a study of CD8 T cells in ankylosing spondylitis. Regarding the study as a whole: Ankylosing spondylitis blood appeared to be characterized by a TCR beta motif of under 10 highly homologous variants. Earlier literature documents some of the motif variants in reactive arthritis synovial fluid and blood.

This clonotype was seen a few times. What it recognizes is unknown. The CDR3 is 16 residues long. The J segment lost 8 bases and the V segment lost 3 bases, leaving 9 bases of the junction unmatched. Via MiXCR, TCRdb re-called the 5' RACE reads, giving one row per CDR3 protein. The sample contains some 330,000 distinct CDR3 sequences, roughly 8% of which appear only once. This receptor was obtained from a male donor with ankylosing spondylitis. The sequenced material came from blood, either unsorted or a sorted T cell fraction (not recorded which). The genes are TRBV12-3 or TRBV12-4 and TRBJ2-1; TRBD1 aligns across 11 bases. The CDR3 nucleotides are TGTGCCAGCAGTTTGATGGGACAGGGGGACTTCTATGAGCAGTTCTTC. Encoded protein: CASSLMGQGDFYEQFF.